A single sample gave rise to the 22 T cell receptor beta chains below, sequenced in a study of CD8 T cells in ankylosing spondylitis. Findings of the study overall: A motif of under ten highly homologous TCR beta variants was seen as apparently characteristic of ankylosing spondylitis blood.

Their specific antigens are unknown. One entry per CDR3 protein results from TCRdb running MiXCR on the 5' RACE reads. The top ten clones hold around 14% of a sample with about 220,000 distinct CDR3 sequences, 7.3% of them seen once. Sequencing was carried out using blood, either unsorted or a sorted T cell fraction (not recorded which). The receptor source for this set is a male donor with ankylosing spondylitis.

This clonotype was counted many times. This sequence joins TRBV5-1 and TRBJ2-1; 10 nucleotides line up with TRBD2. This CDR3 region has 15 residues. The germline V gene encodes CDR1 SGHRS and CDR2 YFSETQ. The junction had 5 bases not matched to a gene; V was cut back by 2 bases and J by 6 bases. The CDR3 region is CASSLSSGGGNEQFF. The CDR3 region has the DNA TGCGCCAGCAGCTTATCTAGCGGGGGAGGCAATGAGCAGTTCTTC.

Of note for this clonotype: Sequence at one end of the junction differs from germline and may be a read error. V gene TRBV20-1 combines with J gene TRBJ2-3; 15 nucleotides line up with TRBD2. Germline lookup yields CDR1 DFQATT and CDR2 SNEGSKA (reference sequence). The CDR3 runs 18 residues. The DNA for the CDR3 is TGCTGTGCTAGAGATTGGTCCGGACTAGCGGGAGGGCAGGATACGCAGTATTTT. As protein: CCARDWSGLAGGQDTQYF.

The table lists this clonotype with many counts. The chain joins TRBV10-3 to TRBJ1-2; D possibly corresponds to TRBD1 (6 bases). Germline CDR1 and CDR2: ENHRY and SYGVKD. Trimming removed 3 bases at V and 5 bases at J, with 10 bases between. CDR3 length: 13 amino acids. This chain's CDR3 is CAISDRGKYGYTF. The CDR3 DNA is TGTGCCATCAGTGACAGGGGAAAATATGGCTACACCTTC.

Only a few counts were recorded for this clonotype. V usage is TRBV20-1 and J usage is TRBJ2-5; weak D call: TRBD1 (5 bases). The CDR3 totals 15 residues. The V gene's germline CDR1 is DFQATT and CDR2 SNEGSKA (reference sequence). Trimming took off 1 base at V and 5 bases at J, with 17 bases between the two ends. The CDR3 loop reads CSARVNEGDWETQYF. CDR3 DNA: TGCAGTGCTAGAGTAAATGAAGGGGATTGGGAGACCCAGTACTTC.

Note on this clonotype: A read error may be the cause here, since a much bigger clone is one base away. This is likely a read error, given that the CDR3 carries no conserved phenylalanine or tryptophan at its end. The genes are TRBV28 and TRBJ2-7; TRBD1 matches at 9 bases. Trimming cost V 7 bases and J 4 bases; bases outside gene matches: 5. This CDR3 is 13 amino acids long. Germline assignment: CDR1 MDHEN and CDR2 SYDVKM. This chain's CDR3 is CASMGTGSYEQYL. As DNA, the CDR3 is TGTGCCAGCATGGGGACAGGGTCATACGAGCAGTACCTC.

This clonotype was counted ten times or more. The chain combines TRBV28 with TRBJ2-7; D is perhaps TRBD2 (5 bases). The germline CDR1 and CDR2 sequences are MDHEN and SYDVKM. The CDR3 has 14 amino acids. Trimming removed 5 bases at V and 2 bases at J, with 13 bases between. CDR3 region: CASSLIIGAYEQYF. In nucleotides, the CDR3 is TGTGCCAGCAGTCTAATTATCGGGGCCTACGAGCAGTACTTC.

This clonotype was detected ten times or more. The genes are TRBV5-6 and TRBJ1-2; the match to TRBD1 covers 7 bases. V trimming: 8 bases; J trimming: 1 base; junction bases outside the gene matches: 5. The CDR3 extends over 13 amino acids. Germline CDR1 reads SGHDT; CDR2 reads YYEEEE. This CDR3 reads CASSRDSNYGYTF. The CDR3 nucleotides are TGTGCCAGTAGCCGGGACAGTAACTATGGCTACACCTTC.

This clonotype was seen many times. V and J are TRBV6-1 and TRBJ2-1; TRBD2 matches 13 bases. Per germline, CDR1 MNHNS and CDR2 SASEGT. Unmatched junction bases numbered 5, after V lost 6 bases and J lost 6 bases. This CDR3 spans 15 amino acids. The CDR3 reads CASSPLAGGPNEQFF. CDR3 sequence (DNA): TGTGCCAGCAGCCCACTAGCGGGGGGGCCCAATGAGCAGTTCTTC.

At least ten counts were recorded for this clonotype. A read error may produce the germline difference seen at one junction end. This chain links TRBV5-1 with TRBJ1-1; D is possibly TRBD1 (5 bases). Germline V lookup: CDR1 SGHRS, CDR2 YFSETQ. This CDR3 spans 14 amino acids. The CDR3 DNA reads TGCGCCAGCAACTTGGGGACCCATAACGCCAAAGCTTTCTTT. This encodes CASNLGTHNAKAFF.

This clonotype was observed many times. The V call is TRBV6-5, the J call TRBJ1-4; 9 bases are a match to TRBD1. J lost 8 bases, V lost 1 base, and 14 bases had no gene match. This CDR3 is 18 amino acids long. CDR1 is MNHEY, CDR2 SVGAGI, per germline. CDR3 in DNA: TGTGCCAGCAGTTACTTGAGGGGACAGGGTGAGAGAAACGAAAAACTGTTTTTT. This gives the protein CASSYLRGQGERNEKLFF.

This clonotype appeared once. This chain uses TRBV4-3 with TRBJ2-7; D possibly matches TRBD1 or TRBD2 (5 bases each). V was cut by 3 bases and J by 5 bases, with 20 bases left in between. CDR1 LGHNA and CDR2 YSLEER come from the germline V gene. This CDR3 is built from 16 residues. This CDR3 is CASSQGTSPAPNEQYF. The DNA of the CDR3 is TGCGCCAGCAGCCAGGGGACGTCCCCTGCCCCAAACGAGCAGTACTTC.

This clonotype showed up many times. The chain uses TRBV28 and TRBJ2-4; 11 positions agree with TRBD2. V lost 2 bases to trimming and J lost 8 bases; unmatched junction nucleotides: 8. The CDR3 consists of 16 residues. Germline V gene sequence: CDR1 MDHEN, CDR2 SYDVKM. CDR3 sequence: CASSLGLAGGNDIQYF. In nucleotides, the CDR3 is TGTGCCAGCAGTTTAGGCCTAGCGGGAGGAAATGACATTCAGTACTTC.

Only a few counts were recorded for this clonotype. This chain links TRBV20-1 with TRBJ2-7, with 7 bases lining up with TRBD2. The CDR3 is 13 amino acids. V was pared by 5 bases and J by 3 bases, with 7 bases of the junction left unmatched. CDR1 is DFQATT, CDR2 SNEGSKA, per germline (reference sequence). The CDR3 protein is CSAPGLPVYEQYF. In nucleotides, the CDR3 is TGCAGTGCTCCGGGACTACCGGTCTACGAGCAGTACTTC.

At least ten counts were recorded for this clonotype. This CDR3 reads CASREAGGPTYEQYF. The CDR3 DNA sequence: TGTGCCAGCAGAGAGGCGGGGGGGCCTACTTACGAGCAGTACTTC. The rearrangement links TRBV27 to TRBJ2-7, with TRBD2 matching over 9 bases. Germline V gene data show CDR1 as MNHEY and CDR2 as SMNVEV (reference sequence). CDR3 length equals 15 residues. J gave up 4 bases and V 6 bases, and 10 bases lay outside the gene matches.

There are many counts of this clonotype. The chain joins TRBV13 to TRBJ2-3; 7 positions agree with TRBD1. Per germline, CDR1 PRHDT and CDR2 FYEKMQ (reference sequence). Trimming removed 3 bases from V and 2 bases from J; junction bases left unmatched: 5. This CDR3 has 15 residues. CDR3 residues: CASSFSGQPTDTQYF. The DNA for the CDR3 is TGTGCCAGCAGCTTCTCGGGACAGCCCACAGATACGCAGTATTTT.

This clonotype was seen repeatedly, ten times or more. The V gene is TRBV5-6, the J gene TRBJ1-2; D is undetermined. V gave up 4 bases and J gave up 6 bases, with 13 bases separating them. The CDR3 extends over 13 amino acids. Germline CDR1 SGHDT, CDR2 YYEEEE. This CDR3 reads CASSPGTWNGYTF. The CDR3 coding sequence is TGTGCCAGCAGCCCGGGAACCTGGAATGGCTACACCTTC.

This clonotype was counted at least ten times. This sequence joins TRBV6-5 and TRBJ2-1, with a tentative D call TRBD1 (5 bases). V lost 4 bases and J lost 7, with 11 bases in between. The CDR3 has 13 amino acids. Germline V gene lookup returns CDR1 MNHEY and CDR2 SVGAGI. This CDR3 reads CASSLQDSNEQFF. CDR3 coding DNA: TGTGCCAGCAGTTTACAGGATTCGAATGAGCAGTTCTTC.

Regarding this clonotype: The germline gene is not matched at one end of the junction; a read error may be the cause. This chain connects TRBV6-1 to TRBJ2-2; D remains unclear. CDR3 size: 14 residues. Germline V lookup: CDR1 MNHNS, CDR2 SASEGT. CDR3 sequence: CAGSWASNTGELFF. The CDR3 DNA sequence: TGTGCCGGCAGCTGGGCCTCGAACACCGGGGAGCTGTTTTTT.

The sample holds many counts of this clonotype. V gene TRBV27 combines with J gene TRBJ1-3; 8 positions agree with TRBD1. Per germline, CDR1 MNHEY and CDR2 SMNVEV (reference sequence). This CDR3 is built from 16 residues. V lost 5 bases to trimming and J lost 4 bases; unmatched junction nucleotides: 10. The CDR3 nucleotides read TGTGCCAGCAGTCCTACAGAGACAGGGGTCGGAAACACCATATATTTT. Protein: CASSPTETGVGNTIYF.

The chain recombines TRBV12-3 or TRBV12-4 with TRBJ2-7; TRBD2 aligns across 7 bases. V was clipped by 3 bases and J by 4 bases; unmatched bases: 6. CDR3 length: 14 amino acids. CDR3 DNA sequence: TGTGCCAGCAGTTTTGGGGGGGGGAGGTACGAGCAGTACTTC. Translation gives CASSFGGGRYEQYF.

The V call is TRBV13, the J call TRBJ1-1; D may be TRBD1 (5 bases). Trimming pared 8 bases from V and 4 bases from J, leaving 14 bases between. Germline lookup yields CDR1 PRHDT and CDR2 FYEKMQ (reference sequence). The CDR3 is made up of 13 amino acids. CDR3 DNA: TGTGCCAGCTCTGACAGTCGAGGCACTGAAGCTTTCTTT. Its translation is CASSDSRGTEAFF. The whole variable domain, remainder taken from reference TRBV13 and TRBJ1-1, is AAGVIQSPRHLIKEKRETATLKCYPIPRHDTVYWYQQGPGQDPQFLISFYEKMQSDKGSIPDRFSAQQFSDYHSELNMSSLELGDSALYFCASSDSRGTEAFFGQGTRLTVV.

This chain connects TRBV20-1 to TRBJ2-3; TRBD2 agrees at 10 bases. Germline V gene data show CDR1 as DFQATT and CDR2 as SNEGSKA (reference sequence). Trimming at V came to 0 bases and at J to 4 bases, leaving 7 bases not matched to a gene. The CDR3 runs to 16 residues. CDR3 sequence (DNA): TGCAGTGCTAGAGATCTGCCTAGCGGGGGACCAGATACGCAGTATTTT. Encoded protein: CSARDLPSGGPDTQYF.